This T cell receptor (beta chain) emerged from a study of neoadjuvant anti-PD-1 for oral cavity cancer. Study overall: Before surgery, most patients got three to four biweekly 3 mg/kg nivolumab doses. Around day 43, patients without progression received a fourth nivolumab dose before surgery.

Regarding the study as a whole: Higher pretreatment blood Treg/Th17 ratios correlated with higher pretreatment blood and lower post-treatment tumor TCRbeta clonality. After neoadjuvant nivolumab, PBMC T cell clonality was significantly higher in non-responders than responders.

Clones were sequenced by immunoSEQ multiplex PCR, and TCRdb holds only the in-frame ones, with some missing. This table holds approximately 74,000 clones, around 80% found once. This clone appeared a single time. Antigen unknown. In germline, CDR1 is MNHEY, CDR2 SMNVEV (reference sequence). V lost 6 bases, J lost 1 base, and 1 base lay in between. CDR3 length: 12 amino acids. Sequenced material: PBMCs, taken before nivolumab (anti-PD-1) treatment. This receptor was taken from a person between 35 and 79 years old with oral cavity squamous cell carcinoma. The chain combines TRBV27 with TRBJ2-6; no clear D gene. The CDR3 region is CASRSGANVLTF. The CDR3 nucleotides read TGTGCCAGCAGATCTGGGGCCAACGTCCTGACTTTC.